The 2 T cell receptor beta chains below all came from one sample that was sequenced in a study of blood T cells in healthy people across ages. It was with a sample-barcoded 5' primer and a J-beta primer mix that a second PCR of about 7 to 12 cycles was run. TCRdb ran MiXCR on the 5' RACE reads and lists one entry per CDR3 protein. There are about 1 million distinct CDR3 sequences in the sample; 35% to 55% occur only once, and about 20% lies in the top ten. Sequenced input: blood. These receptors came from a woman aged 55-70 years in good health.

This clonotype has just one count. V is TRBV20-1 and J is TRBJ2-1, with D perhaps given as TRBD1 or TRBD2 (5 bases each). This CDR3 has 13 amino acids. Looked up from germline, CDR1 is DFQATT and CDR2 is SNEGSKA (reference sequence). The V end was cut by 6 bases, the J end by 5 bases, with 14 bases between. The chain's CDR3 is CSALPRDHNEQFF. As DNA, the CDR3 is TGCAGTGCCCTACCCAGGGACCACAATGAGCAGTTCTTC.

The DNA for the CDR3 is TGTGCCAGCAGCGTAGTAGTGGCCGTTGGTCAGGGGAAAACTAGCGGGAGCTACGAGCAGTACTTC. Translated, it gives CASSVVVAVGQGKTSGSYEQYF. This rearrangement joins TRBV9 to TRBJ2-7; 11 nucleotides match TRBD2. Germline loops: CDR1 SGDLS, CDR2 YYNGEE. The CDR3 runs 22 residues. The ends lost 0 bases at V and 3 bases at J; junction bases unmatched: 23.